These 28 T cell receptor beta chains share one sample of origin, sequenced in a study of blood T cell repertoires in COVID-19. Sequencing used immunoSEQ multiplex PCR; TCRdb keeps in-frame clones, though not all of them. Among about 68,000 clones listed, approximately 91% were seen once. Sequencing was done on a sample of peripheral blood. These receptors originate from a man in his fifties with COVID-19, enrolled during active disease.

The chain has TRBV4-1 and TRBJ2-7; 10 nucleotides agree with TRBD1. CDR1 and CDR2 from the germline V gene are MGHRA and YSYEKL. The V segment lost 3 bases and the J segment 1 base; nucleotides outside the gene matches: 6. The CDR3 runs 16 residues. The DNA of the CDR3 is TGCGCCAGCAGCCACCCCGGGACAGGGGCATCCTACGAGCAGTACTTC. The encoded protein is CASSHPGTGASYEQYF.

The CDR3 nucleotides are TGTGCCAGCAGACAGGGCCCCCAAGAGACCCAGTACTTC. The encoded protein is CASRQGPQETQYF. The chain couples TRBV6-5 to TRBJ2-5, with a weak D call TRBD1 (6 bases). Between the trimmed V and J ends, which lost 6 bases and 1 base, there was a span of 9 bases. The CDR3 length is 13 residues. Germline loops: CDR1 MNHEY, CDR2 SVGAGI.

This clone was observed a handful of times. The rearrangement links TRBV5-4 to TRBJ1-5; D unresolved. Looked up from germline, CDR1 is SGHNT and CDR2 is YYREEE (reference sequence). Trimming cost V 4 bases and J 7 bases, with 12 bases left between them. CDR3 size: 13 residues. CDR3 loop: CASSLRVTQPQHF. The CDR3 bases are TGTGCCAGCAGCCTGAGGGTAACGCAGCCCCAGCATTTT.

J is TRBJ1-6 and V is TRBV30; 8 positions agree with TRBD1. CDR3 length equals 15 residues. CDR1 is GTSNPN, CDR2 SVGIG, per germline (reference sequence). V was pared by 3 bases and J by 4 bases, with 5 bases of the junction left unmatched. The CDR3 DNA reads TGTGCCTGGAGCCGAGACAGGGGTTATAATTCACCCCTCCACTTT. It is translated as CAWSRDRGYNSPLHF.

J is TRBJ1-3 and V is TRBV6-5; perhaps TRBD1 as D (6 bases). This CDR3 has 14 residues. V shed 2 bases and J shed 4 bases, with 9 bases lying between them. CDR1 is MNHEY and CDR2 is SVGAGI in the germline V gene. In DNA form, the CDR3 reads TGTGCCAGCAGTTACCGGGACACCGGAAACACCATATATTTT. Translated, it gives CASSYRDTGNTIYF.

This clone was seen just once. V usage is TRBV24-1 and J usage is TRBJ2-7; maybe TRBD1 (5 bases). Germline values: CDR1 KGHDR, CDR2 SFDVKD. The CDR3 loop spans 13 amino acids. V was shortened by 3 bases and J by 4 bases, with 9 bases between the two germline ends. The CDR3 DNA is TGTGCCACCAGTGATGCCGCAGGGTACGAGCAGTACTTC. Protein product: CATSDAAGYEQYF.

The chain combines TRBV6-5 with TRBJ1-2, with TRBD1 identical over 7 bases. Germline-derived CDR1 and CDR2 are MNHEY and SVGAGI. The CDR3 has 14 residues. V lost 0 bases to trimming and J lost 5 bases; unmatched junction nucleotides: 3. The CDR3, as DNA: TGTGCCAGCAGTTACTCGAACAGGGGATATGGCTACACCTTC. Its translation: CASSYSNRGYGYTF.

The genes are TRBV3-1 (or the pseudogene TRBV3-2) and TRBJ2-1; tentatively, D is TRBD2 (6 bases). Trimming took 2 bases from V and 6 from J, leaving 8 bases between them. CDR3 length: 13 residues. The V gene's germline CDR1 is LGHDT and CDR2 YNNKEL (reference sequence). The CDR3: CASSQTSTNEQFF. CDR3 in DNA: TGTGCCAGCAGCCAAACTAGCACCAATGAGCAGTTCTTC.

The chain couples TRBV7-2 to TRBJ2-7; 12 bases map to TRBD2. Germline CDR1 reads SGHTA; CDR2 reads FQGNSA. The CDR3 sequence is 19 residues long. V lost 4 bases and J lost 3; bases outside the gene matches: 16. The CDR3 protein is CASSSYREGLAGAFYEQYF. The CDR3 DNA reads TGTGCCAGCAGCTCCTACAGGGAGGGACTAGCGGGTGCATTCTACGAGCAGTACTTC.

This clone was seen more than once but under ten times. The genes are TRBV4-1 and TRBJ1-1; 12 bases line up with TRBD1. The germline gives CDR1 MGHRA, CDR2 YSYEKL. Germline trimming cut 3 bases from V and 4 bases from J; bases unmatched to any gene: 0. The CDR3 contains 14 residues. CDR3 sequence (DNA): TGCGCCAGCAGCCAGGGACAGGGGGCCACTGAAGCTTTCTTT. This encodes CASSQGQGATEAFF.

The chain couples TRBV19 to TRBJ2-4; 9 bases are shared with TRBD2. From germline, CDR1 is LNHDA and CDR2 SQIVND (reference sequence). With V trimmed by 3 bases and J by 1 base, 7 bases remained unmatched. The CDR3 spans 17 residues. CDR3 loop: CASSIVRSGRAKNIQYF. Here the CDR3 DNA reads TGTGCCAGTAGTATTGTACGGAGCGGGAGGGCCAAAAACATTCAGTACTTC.

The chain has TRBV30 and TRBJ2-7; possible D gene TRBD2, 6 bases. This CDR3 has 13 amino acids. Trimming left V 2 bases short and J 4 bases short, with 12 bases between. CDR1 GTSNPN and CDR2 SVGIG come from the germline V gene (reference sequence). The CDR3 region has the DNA TGTGCCTGGAGTCGGGACTCCGATTACGAGCAGTACTTC. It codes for CAWSRDSDYEQYF.

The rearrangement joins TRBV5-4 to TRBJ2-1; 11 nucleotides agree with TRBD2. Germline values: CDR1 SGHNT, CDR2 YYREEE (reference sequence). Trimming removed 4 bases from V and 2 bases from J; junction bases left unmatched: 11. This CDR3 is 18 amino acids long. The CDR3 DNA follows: TGTGCCAGCAGCCCGGCACTAGCGGGAGTTGGGACCTACAATGAGCAGTTCTTC. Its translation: CASSPALAGVGTYNEQFF.

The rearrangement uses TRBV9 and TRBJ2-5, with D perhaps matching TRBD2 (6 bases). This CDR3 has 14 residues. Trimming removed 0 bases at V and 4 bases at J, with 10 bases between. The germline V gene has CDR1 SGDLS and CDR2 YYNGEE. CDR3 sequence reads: CASSVGVGGETQYF. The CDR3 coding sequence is TGTGCCAGCAGCGTAGGGGTCGGGGGAGAGACCCAGTACTTC.

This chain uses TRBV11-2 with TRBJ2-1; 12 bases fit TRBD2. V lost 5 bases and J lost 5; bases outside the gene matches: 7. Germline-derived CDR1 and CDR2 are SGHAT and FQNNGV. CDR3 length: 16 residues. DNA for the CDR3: TGTGCCAGCAGCAACCTTCTAGCGGGAGGGAACAATGAGCAGTTCTTC. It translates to CASSNLLAGGNNEQFF.

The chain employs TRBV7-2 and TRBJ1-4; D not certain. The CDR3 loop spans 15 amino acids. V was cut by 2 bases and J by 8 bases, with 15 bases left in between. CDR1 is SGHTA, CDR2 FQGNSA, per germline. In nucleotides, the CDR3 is TGTGCCAGCAGCTTACTCGGTATCTCTGAAGAAAAACTGTTTTTT. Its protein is CASSLLGISEEKLFF.

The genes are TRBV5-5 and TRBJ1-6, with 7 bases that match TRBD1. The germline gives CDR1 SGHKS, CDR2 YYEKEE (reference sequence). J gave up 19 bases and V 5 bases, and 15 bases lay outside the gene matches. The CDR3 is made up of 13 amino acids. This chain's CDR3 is CASRYNTGTAGHF. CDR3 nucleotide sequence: TGTGCCAGCAGGTATAATACCGGGACAGCCGGTCACTTT.

The CDR3, as DNA: TGTGCCACCCGGGACTCAGAGACCCAGTACTTC. The encoded protein is CATRDSETQYF. The rearrangement joins TRBV30 to TRBJ2-5; TRBD2 is a possible D gene (6 bases). The CDR3 has 11 residues. Trimming stripped 8 bases from V and 4 bases from J, with 11 bases between. The V gene's germline CDR1 is GTSNPN and CDR2 SVGIG (reference sequence).

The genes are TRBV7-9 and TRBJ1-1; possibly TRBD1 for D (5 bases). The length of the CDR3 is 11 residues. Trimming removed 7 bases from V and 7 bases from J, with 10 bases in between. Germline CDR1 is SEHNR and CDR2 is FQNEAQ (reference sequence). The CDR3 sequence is CASTRGGEAFF. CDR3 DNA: TGTGCCAGCACCCGGGGGGGTGAAGCTTTCTTT.

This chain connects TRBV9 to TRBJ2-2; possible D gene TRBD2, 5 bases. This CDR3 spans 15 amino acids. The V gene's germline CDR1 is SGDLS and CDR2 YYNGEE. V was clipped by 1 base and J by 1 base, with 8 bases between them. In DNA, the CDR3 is TGTGCCAGCAGCGTACAGGCGGGGAACACCGGGGAGCTGTTTTTT. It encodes CASSVQAGNTGELFF. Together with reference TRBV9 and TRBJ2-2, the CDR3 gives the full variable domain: DSGVTQTPKHLITATGQRVTLRCSPRSGDLSVYWYQQSLDQGLQFLIQYYNGEERAKGNILERFSAQQFPDLHSELNLSSLELGDSALYFCASSVQAGNTGELFFGEGSRLTVL.

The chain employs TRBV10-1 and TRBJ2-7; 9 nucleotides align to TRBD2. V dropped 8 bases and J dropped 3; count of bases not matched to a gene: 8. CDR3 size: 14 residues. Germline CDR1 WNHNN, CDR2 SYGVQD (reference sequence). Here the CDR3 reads CASPAGGRYYEQYV. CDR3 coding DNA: TGCGCCAGCCCGGCGGGAGGGCGGTACTACGAGCAGTACGTC.

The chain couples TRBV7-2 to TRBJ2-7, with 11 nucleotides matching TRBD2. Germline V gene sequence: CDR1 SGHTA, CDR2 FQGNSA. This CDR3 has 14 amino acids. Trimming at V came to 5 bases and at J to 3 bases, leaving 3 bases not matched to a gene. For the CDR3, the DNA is TGTGCCAGCAGCCAGACTAGCGGGGTCTACGAGCAGTACTTC. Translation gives CASSQTSGVYEQYF. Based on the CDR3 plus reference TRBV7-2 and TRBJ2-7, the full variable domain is GAGVSQSPSNKVTEKGKDVELRCDPISGHTALYWYRQSLGQGLEFLIYFQGNSAPDKSGLPSDRFSAERTGGSVSTLTIQRTQQEDSAVYLCASSQTSGVYEQYFGPGTRLTVT.

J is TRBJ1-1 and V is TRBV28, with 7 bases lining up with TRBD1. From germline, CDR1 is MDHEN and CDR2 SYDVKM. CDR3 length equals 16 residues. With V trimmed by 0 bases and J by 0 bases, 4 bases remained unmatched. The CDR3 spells CASSLWGQLLNTEAFF. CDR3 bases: TGTGCCAGCAGTTTATGGGGACAGCTCCTGAACACTGAAGCTTTCTTT.

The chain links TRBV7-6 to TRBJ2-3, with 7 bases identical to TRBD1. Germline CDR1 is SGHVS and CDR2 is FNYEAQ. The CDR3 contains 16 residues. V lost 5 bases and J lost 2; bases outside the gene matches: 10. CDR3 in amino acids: CASSARQGMDTDTQYF. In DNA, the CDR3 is TGTGCCAGCAGCGCGCGACAGGGTATGGACACAGATACGCAGTATTTT. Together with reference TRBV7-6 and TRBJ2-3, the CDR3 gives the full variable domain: GAGVSQSPRYKVTKRGQDVALRCDPISGHVSLYWYRQALGQGPEFLTYFNYEAQQDKSGLPNDRFSAERPEGSISTLTIQRTEQRDSAMYRCASSARQGMDTDTQYFGPGTRLTVL.

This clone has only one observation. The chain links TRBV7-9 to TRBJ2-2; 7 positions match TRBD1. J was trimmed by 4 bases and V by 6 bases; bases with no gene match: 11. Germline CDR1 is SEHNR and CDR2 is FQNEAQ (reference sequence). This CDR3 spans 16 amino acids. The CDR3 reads CASSYTGTVSTGELFF. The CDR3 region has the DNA TGTGCCAGCAGTTATACCGGGACAGTTTCCACCGGGGAGCTGTTTTTT.

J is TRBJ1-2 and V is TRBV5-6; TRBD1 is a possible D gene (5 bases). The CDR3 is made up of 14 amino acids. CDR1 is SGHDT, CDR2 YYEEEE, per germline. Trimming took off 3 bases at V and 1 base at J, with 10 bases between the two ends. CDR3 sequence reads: CASSSGLINYGYTF. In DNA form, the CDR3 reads TGTGCCAGCAGCTCGGGACTGATTAACTATGGCTACACCTTC. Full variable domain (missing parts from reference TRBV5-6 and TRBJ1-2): DAGVTQSPTHLIKTRGQQVTLRCSPKSGHDTVSWYQQALGQGPQFIFQYYEEEERQRGNFPDRFSGHQFPNYSSELNVNALLLGDSALYLCASSSGLINYGYTFGSGTRLTVV.

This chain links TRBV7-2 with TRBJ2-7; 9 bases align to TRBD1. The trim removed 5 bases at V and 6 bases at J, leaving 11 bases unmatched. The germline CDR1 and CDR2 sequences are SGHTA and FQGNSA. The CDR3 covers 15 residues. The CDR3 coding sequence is TGTGCCAGCAGCCGGGTTCGGACAGGGGCTTTCGAGCAGTACTTC. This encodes CASSRVRTGAFEQYF. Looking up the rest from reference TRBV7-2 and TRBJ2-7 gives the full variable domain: GAGVSQSPSNKVTEKGKDVELRCDPISGHTALYWYRQSLGQGLEFLIYFQGNSAPDKSGLPSDRFSAERTGGSVSTLTIQRTQQEDSAVYLCASSRVRTGAFEQYFGPGTRLTVT.

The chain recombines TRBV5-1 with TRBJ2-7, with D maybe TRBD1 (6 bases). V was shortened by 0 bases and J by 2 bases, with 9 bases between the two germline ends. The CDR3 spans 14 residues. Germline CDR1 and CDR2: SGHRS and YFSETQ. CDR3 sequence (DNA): TGCGCCAGCAGCTTGGGGGCAGGGGCCTACGAGCAGTACTTC. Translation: CASSLGAGAYEQYF.